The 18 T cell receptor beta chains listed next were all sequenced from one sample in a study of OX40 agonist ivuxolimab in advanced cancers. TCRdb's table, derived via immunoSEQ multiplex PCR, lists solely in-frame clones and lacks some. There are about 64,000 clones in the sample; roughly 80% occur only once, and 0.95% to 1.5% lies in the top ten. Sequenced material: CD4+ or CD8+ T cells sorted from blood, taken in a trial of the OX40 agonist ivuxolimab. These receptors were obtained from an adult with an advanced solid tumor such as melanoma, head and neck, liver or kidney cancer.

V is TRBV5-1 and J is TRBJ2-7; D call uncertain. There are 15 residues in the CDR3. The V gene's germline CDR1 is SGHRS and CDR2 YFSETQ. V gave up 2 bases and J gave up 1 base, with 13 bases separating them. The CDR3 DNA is TGCGCCAGCAGCTTAGGTTCAGGCCGGTCCTACGAGCAGTACTTC. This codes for CASSLGSGRSYEQYF. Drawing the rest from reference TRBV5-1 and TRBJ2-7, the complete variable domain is KAGVTQTPRYLIKTRGQQVTLSCSPISGHRSVSWYQQTPGQGLQFLFEYFSETQRNKGNFPGRFSGRQFSNSRSEMNVSTLELGDSALYLCASSLGSGRSYEQYFGPGTRLTVT.

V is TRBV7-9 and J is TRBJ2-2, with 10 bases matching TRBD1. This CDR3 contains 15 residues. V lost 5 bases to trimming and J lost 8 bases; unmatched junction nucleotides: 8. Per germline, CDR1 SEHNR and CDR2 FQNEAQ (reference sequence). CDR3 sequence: CASSPGTGVLGELFF. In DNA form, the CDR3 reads TGTGCCAGCAGCCCCGGGACAGGGGTACTGGGGGAGCTGTTTTTT.

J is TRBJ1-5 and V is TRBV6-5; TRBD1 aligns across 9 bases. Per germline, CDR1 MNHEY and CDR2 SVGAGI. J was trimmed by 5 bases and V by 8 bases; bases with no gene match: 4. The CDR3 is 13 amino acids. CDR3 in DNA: TGTGCCAGCCAAGGGGACAGGGATCAGCCCCAGCATTTT. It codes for CASQGDRDQPQHF.

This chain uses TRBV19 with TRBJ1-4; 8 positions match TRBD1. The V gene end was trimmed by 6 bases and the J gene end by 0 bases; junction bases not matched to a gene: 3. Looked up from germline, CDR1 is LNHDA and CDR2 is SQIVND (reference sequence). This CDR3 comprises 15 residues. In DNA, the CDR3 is TGTGCCAGTAGGACAGGGGATGCAACTAATGAAAAACTGTTTTTT. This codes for CASRTGDATNEKLFF.

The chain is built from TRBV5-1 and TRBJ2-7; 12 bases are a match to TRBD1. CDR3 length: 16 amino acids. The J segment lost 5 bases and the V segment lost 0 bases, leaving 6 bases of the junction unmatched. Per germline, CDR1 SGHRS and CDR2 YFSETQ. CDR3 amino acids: CASSLDGTGGMNEQYF. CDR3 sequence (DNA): TGCGCCAGCAGCTTGGACGGGACAGGGGGCATGAACGAGCAGTACTTC.

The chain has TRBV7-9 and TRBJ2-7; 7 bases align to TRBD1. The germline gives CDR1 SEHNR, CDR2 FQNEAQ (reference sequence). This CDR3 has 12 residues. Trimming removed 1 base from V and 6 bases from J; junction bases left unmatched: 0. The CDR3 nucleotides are TGTGCCAGCAGCTTAGACAGGGGCGAGCAGTACTTC. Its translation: CASSLDRGEQYF.

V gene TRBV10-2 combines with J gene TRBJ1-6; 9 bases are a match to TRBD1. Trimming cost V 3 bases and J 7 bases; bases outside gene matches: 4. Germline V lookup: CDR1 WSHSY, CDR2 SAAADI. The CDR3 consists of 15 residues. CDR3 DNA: TGCGCCAGCAGTGACCATGGACAGGGGAATTCACCCCTCCACTTT. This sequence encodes CASSDHGQGNSPLHF.

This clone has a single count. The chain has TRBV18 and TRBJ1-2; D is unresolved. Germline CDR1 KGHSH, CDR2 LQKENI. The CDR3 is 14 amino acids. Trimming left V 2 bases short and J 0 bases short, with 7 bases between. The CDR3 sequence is CASSPDQPNYGYTF. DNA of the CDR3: TGTGCCAGCTCACCAGATCAACCTAACTATGGCTACACCTTC.

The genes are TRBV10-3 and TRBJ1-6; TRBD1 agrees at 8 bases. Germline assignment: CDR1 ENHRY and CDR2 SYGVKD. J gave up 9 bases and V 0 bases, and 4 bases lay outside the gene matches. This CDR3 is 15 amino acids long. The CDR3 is CAISESPGQASPLHF. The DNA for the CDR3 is TGTGCCATCAGTGAGTCCCCGGGACAGGCTTCACCCCTCCACTTT.

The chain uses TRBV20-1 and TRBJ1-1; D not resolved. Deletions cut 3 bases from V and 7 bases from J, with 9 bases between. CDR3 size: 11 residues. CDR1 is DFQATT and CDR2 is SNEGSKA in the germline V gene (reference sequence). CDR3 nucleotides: TGCAGTGCTAGTACGTCGGTTGAAGCTTTCTTT. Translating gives CSASTSVEAFF.

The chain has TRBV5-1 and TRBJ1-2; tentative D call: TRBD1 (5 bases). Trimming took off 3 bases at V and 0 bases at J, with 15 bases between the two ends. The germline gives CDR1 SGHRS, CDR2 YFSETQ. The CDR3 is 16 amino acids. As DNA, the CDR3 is TGCGCCAGCAGCTCCTCCGACAGTACAGCTAACTATGGCTACACCTTC. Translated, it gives CASSSSDSTANYGYTF.

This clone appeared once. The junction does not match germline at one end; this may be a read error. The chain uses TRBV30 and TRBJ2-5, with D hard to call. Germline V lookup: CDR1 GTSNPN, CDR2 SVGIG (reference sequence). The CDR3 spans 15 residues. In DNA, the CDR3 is TGTGCCCGGAGTGTTACGAGGTGGATGAAAGAGACCCAGTACTTC. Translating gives CARSVTRWMKETQYF.

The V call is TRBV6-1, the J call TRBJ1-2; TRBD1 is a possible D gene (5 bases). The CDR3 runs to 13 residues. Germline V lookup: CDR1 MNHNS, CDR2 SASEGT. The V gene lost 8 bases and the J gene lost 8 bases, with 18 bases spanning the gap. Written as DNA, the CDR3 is TGTGCCAGCGGCAGAGAGGGGCGGTCGGGCTACACCTTC. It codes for CASGREGRSGYTF.

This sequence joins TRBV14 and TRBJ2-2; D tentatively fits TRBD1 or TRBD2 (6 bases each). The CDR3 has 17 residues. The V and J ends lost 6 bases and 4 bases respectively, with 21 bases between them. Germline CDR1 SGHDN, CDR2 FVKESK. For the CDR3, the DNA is TGTGCCAGCAGGGGCTCGGGGGCCCAGGGGATCACCGGGGAGCTGTTTTTT. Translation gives CASRGSGAQGITGELFF.

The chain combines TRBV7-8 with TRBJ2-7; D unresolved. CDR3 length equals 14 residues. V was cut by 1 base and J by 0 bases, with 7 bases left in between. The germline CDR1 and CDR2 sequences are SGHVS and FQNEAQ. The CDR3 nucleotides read TGTGCCAGCAGCTTAGATGGAATCTCCTACGAGCAGTACTTC. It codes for CASSLDGISYEQYF.

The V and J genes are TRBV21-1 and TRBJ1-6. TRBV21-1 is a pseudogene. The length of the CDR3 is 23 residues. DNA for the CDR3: TGTGCCAGCAGCAAAGAGGGAAGACCTATCCCGATTAGGTTGAGCTCCTATAATTCACCCCTCCACTTT. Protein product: CASSKEGRPIPIRLSSYNSPLHF.

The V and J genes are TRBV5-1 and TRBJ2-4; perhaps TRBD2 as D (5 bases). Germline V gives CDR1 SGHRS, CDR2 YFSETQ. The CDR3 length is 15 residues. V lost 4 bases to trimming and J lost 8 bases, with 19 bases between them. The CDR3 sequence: CASSPWQRVPDIQYF. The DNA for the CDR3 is TGCGCCAGCAGCCCCTGGCAGAGGGTCCCAGACATTCAGTACTTC. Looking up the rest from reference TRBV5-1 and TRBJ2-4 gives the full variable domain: KAGVTQTPRYLIKTRGQQVTLSCSPISGHRSVSWYQQTPGQGLQFLFEYFSETQRNKGNFPGRFSGRQFSNSRSEMNVSTLELGDSALYLCASSPWQRVPDIQYFGAGTRLSVL.

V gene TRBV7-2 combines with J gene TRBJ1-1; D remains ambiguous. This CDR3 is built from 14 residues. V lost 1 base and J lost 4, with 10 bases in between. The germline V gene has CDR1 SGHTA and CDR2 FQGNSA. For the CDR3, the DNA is TGTGCCAGCAGCTTAGTTACATCCAGCACTGAAGCTTTCTTT. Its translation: CASSLVTSSTEAFF.